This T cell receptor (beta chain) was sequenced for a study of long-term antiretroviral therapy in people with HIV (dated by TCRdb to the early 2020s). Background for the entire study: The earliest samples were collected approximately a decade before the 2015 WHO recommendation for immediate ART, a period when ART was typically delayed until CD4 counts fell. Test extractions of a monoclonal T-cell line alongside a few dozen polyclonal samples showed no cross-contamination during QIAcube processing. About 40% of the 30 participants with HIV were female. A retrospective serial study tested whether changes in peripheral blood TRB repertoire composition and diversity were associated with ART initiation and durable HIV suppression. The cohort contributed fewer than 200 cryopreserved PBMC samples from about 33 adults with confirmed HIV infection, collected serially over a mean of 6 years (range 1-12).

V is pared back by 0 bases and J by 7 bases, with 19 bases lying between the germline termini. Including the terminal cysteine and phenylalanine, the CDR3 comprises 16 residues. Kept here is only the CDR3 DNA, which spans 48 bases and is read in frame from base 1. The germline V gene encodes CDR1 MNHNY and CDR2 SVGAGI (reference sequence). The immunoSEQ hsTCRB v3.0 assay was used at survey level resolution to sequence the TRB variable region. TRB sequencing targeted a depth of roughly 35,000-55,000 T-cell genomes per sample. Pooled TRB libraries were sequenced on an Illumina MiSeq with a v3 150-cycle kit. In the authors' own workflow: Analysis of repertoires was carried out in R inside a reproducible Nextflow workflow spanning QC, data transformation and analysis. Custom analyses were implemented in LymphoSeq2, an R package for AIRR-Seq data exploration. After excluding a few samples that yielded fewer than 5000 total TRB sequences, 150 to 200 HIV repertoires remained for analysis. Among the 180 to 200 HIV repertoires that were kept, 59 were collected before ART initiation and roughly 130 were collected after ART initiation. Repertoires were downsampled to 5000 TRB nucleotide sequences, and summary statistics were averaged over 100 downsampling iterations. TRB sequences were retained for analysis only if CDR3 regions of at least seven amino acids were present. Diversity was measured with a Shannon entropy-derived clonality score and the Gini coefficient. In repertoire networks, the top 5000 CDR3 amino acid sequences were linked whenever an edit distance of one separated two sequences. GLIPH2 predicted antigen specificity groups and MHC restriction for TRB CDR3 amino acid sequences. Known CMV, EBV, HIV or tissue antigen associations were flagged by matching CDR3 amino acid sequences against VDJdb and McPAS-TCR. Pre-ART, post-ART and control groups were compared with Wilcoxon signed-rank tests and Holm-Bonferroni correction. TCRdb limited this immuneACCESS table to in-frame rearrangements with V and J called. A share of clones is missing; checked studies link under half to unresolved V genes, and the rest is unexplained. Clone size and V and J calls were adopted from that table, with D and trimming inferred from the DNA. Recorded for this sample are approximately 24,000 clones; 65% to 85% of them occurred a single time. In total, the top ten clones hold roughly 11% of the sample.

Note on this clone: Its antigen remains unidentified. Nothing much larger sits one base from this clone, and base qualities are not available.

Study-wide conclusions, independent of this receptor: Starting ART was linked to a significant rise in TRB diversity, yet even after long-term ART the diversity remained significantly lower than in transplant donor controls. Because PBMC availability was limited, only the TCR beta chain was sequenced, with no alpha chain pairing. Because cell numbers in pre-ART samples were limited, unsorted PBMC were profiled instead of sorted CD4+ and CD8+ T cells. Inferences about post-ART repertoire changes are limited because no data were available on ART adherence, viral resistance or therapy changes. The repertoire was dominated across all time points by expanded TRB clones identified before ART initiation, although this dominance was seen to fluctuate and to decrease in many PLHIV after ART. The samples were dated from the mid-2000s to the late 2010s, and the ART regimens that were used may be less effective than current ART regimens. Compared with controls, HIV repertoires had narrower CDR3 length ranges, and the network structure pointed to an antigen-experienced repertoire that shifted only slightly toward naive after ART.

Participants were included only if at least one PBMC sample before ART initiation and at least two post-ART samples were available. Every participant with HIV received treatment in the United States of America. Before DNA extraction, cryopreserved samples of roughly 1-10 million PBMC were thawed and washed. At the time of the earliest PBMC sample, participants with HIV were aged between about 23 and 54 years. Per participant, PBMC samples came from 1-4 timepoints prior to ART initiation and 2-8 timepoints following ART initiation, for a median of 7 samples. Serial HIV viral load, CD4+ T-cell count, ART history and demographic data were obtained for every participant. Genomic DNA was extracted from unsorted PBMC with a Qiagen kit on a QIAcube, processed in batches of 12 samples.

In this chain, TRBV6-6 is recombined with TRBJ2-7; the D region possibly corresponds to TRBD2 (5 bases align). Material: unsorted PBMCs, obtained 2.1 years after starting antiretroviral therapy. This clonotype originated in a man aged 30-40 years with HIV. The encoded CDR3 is CASSYSRRTNSGEQYF. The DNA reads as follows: TGTGCCAGCAGTTACTCGAGGCGGACCAACTCGGGGGAGCAGTACTTC.